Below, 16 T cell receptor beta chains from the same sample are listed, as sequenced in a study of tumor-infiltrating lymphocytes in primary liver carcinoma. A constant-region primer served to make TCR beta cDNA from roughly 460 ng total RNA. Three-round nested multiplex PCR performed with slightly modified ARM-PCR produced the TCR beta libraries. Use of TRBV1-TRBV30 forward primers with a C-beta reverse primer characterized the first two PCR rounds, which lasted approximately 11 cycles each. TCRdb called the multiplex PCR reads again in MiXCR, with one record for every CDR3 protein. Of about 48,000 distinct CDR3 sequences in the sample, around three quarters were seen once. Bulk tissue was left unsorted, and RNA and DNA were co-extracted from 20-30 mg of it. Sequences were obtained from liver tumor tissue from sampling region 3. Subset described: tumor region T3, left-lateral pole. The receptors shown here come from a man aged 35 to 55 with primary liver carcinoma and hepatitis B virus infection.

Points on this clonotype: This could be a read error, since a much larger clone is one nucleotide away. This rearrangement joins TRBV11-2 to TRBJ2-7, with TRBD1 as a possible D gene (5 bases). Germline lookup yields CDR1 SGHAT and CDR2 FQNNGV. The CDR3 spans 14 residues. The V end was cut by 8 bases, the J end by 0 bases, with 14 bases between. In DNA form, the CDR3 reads TGTGCCAGCGGCTCTAACAGGAACTCCTACGAGCAGTACTTC. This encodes CASGSNRNSYEQYF.

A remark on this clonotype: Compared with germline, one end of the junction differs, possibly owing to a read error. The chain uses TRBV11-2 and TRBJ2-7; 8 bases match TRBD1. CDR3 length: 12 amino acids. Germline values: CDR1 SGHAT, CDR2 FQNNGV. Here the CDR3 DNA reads TGTACCAGCAGCTTTCTCAGGGGGCAGTGGTACTTC. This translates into CTSSFLRGQWYF.

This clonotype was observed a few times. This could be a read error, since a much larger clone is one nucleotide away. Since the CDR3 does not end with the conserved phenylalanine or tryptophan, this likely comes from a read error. The chain's CDR3 is CAWRGGSSYEQYS. The CDR3 nucleotides are TGTGCCTGGAGGGGCGGGAGCTCCTACGAGCAGTACTCC. This sequence joins TRBV30 and TRBJ2-7; 7 bases are shared with TRBD2. Trimming took 3 bases from V and 0 from J; bases not matched to a gene: 2. This CDR3 spans 13 amino acids. The V gene's germline CDR1 is GTSNPN and CDR2 SVGIG (reference sequence).

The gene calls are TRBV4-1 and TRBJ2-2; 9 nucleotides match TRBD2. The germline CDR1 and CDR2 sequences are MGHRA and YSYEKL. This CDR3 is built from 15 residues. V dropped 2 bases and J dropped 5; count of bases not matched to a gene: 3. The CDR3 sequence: CASSQSSGDTGELFF. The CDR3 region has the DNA TGCGCCAGCAGCCAATCTAGCGGGGATACCGGGGAGCTGTTTTTT.

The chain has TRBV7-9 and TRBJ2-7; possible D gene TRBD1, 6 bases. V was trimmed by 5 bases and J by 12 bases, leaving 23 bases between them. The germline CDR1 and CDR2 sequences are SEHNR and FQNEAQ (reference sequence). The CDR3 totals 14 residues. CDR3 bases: TGTGCCAGCAGCCCAAACAGGGTTCCCGACGGGCTGTACTTC. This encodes CASSPNRVPDGLYF.

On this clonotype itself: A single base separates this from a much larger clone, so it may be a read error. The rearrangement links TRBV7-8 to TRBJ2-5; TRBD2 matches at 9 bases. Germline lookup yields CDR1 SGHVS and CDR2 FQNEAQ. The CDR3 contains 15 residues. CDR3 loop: CAGSLGTSLSETQYF. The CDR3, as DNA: TGTGCCGGCAGCTTAGGGACTAGCCTCTCCGAGACCCAGTACTTC.

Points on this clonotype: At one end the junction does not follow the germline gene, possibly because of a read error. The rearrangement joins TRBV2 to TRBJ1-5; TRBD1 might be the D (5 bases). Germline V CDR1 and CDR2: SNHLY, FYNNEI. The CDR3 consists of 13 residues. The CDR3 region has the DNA TGTACCAGCAGACCTCAGGGATATCAGCCCCAGCATTTT. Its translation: CTSRPQGYQPQHF.

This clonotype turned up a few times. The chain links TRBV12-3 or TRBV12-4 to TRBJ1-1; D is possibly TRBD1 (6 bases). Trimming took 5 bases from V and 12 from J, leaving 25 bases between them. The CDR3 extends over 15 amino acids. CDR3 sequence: CASSKADSLNTGTFF. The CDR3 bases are TGTGCCAGCAGTAAAGCGGACAGTCTTAACACTGGAACTTTCTTT.

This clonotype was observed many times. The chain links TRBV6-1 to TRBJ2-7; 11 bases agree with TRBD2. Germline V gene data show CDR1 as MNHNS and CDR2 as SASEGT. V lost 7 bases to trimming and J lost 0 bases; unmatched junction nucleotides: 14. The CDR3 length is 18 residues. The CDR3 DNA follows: TGTGCCAGCATCTTCCAGACTAGCGGGGCCCTGAGCTCCTACGAGCAGTACTTC. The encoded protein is CASIFQTSGALSSYEQYF.

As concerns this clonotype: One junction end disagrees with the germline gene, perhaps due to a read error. CDR3 region: CVSRPSGGMHIQYF. CDR3 DNA: TGTGTCAGCAGGCCCTCCGGGGGCATGCACATTCAGTACTTC. V gene TRBV14 combines with J gene TRBJ2-4; D could derive from TRBD1 or TRBD2 (6 bases each). The CDR3 length is 14 residues. In germline, CDR1 is SGHDN, CDR2 FVKESK.

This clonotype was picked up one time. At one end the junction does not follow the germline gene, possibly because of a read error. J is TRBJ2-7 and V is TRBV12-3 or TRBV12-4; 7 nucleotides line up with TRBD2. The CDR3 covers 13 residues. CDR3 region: CVSSSLGLGEQYF. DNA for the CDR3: TGTGTCAGCAGTTCCCTTGGACTAGGCGAGCAGTATTTC.

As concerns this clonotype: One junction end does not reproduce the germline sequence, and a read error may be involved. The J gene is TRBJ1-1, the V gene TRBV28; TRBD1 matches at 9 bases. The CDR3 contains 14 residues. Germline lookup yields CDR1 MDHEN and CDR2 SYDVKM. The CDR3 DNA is TGTGCCGGCAGTTTTGGGACAGGGAGCACTGATGCTTTCTTT. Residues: CAGSFGTGSTDAFF.

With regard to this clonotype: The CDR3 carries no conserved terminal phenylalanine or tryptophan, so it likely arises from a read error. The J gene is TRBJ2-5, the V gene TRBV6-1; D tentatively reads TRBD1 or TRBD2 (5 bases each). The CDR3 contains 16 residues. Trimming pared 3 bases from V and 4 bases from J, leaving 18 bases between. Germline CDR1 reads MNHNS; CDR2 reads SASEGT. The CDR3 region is CASSDFIGTGRETQYL. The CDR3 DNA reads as TGTGCCAGCAGTGACTTCATCGGGACGGGTAGAGAGACCCAGTACTTA.

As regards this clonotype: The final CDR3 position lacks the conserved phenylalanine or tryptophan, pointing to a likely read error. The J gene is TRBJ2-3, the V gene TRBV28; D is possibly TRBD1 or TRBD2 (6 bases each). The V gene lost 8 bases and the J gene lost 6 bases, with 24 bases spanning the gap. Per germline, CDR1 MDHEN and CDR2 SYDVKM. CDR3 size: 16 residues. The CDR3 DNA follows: TGTGCCAGCCCCCCTTCATCGGGGGCCTTCGAGGATACGCAGTATTAT. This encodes CASPPSSGAFEDTQYY.

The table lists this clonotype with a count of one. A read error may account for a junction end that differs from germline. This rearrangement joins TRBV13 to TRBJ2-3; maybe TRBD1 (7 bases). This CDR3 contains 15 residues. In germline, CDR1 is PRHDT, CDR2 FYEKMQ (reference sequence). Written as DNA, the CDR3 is TGTGCAAGCAACTTGGGACAGAAGTACGGGGGTACGCAGTATTTT. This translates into CASNLGQKYGGTQYF.

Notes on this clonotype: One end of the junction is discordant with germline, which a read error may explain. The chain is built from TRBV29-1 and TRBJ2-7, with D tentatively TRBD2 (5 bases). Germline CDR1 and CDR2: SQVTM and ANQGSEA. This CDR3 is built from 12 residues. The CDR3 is CSVSVSGYEQHF. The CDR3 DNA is TGTAGCGTTAGCGTGAGTGGTTACGAGCAGCACTTC.